This T cell receptor (beta chain) came from a study of cytomegalovirus exposure and HLA in healthy donors. Study-wide context: Sequencing of 150 million to 200 million T cells in an earlier analysis found approximately 120 million unique TCR beta sequences. The study placed 70% to 85% of its roughly 400 genotyped donors in the Caucasian-associated ancestry cluster. Study-wide points: A missense DCLRE1C variant was associated with V- and J-gene trimming of TCR beta chains in a later analysis, and an independent cohort replicated the association.

Per germline, CDR1 MRHNA and CDR2 SNTAGT. V was clipped by 3 bases and J by 4 bases, with 15 bases between them. The CDR3 spans 15 residues. The study sampled nominally healthy donors, though unrecorded immune exposures were likely. The PCR ran on 60 Vbeta and 13 Jbeta primers. Libraries were prepared by immunoSEQ multiplex PCR; TCRdb keeps only in-frame clonotypes and omits some of them. Of 100,000 to 150,000 clones in the sample, over 65% were seen once. About this clone: Its antigen is as yet unknown.

The chain carries TRBV6-4 and TRBJ1-1, with TRBD1 as a possible D gene (5 bases). The clonotype was recovered from a man between 50 and 59 years old in good health and CMV-seronegative. Sequencing was done on a sample of PBMCs. The CDR3 DNA is TGTGCCAGCAGTGAAGTCGGGGGGGAAGGCACTGAAGCTTTCTTT. Residues: CASSEVGGEGTEAFF.